This entry lists 21 T cell receptor beta chains sequenced from one sample in a study of cytomegalovirus exposure and HLA in healthy donors. Amplification used 60 Vbeta primers and 13 Jbeta primers. Only in-frame clones appear in the TCRdb table, and some are missing; sequencing was by immunoSEQ multiplex PCR. The sample consists of 150,000 to 190,000 clones, more than 75% of them appearing once. The sequenced sample was PBMCs. Receptors originate from a woman in her late teens or twenties in good health and CMV-seronegative.

This chain joins TRBV5-1 and TRBJ1-4, with D tentatively TRBD1 (5 bases). CDR1 is SGHRS and CDR2 is YFSETQ in the germline V gene. This CDR3 region has 15 residues. Trimming left V 4 bases short and J 0 bases short, with 10 bases between. The CDR3 reads CASSVDIATNEKLFF. Here the CDR3 DNA reads TGCGCCAGCAGCGTGGACATTGCAACTAATGAAAAACTGTTTTTT.

This rearrangement joins TRBV12-5 to TRBJ1-2, with TRBD1 identical over 7 bases. V shed 7 bases, J shed 8 bases, and the junction held 16 bases outside the gene matches. CDR1 and CDR2 from the germline V gene are LGHNT and FRNRAP. The CDR3 has 15 residues. The CDR3 DNA is TGTGCTAGTGCCAAAGAAGGGGGCGGATTATCCGGCTACACCTTC. Translated, it gives CASAKEGGGLSGYTF.

V gene TRBV4-1 combines with J gene TRBJ2-5; 7 bases match TRBD1. CDR3 length: 13 residues. V was pared by 3 bases and J by 4 bases, with 2 bases of the junction left unmatched. Germline lookup yields CDR1 MGHRA and CDR2 YSYEKL. The CDR3 is CASSHRQGETQYF. In nucleotides, the CDR3 is TGCGCCAGCAGCCACCGACAGGGAGAGACCCAGTACTTC.

This chain uses TRBV5-1 with TRBJ1-5; the D gene is possibly TRBD1 (5 bases). CDR1 is SGHRS, CDR2 YFSETQ, per germline. Trimming took 0 bases from V and 8 from J, leaving 9 bases between them. The CDR3 spans 13 residues. CDR3 DNA: TGCGCCAGCAGCTTGGACAGGAGAGAGCCCCAGCATTTT. Its protein product is CASSLDRREPQHF.

This clone was detected once. The chain carries TRBV5-6 and TRBJ2-1, with 7 bases fitting TRBD1. This CDR3 spans 15 amino acids. Germline V gives CDR1 SGHDT, CDR2 YYEEEE. The junction had 11 bases not matched to a gene; V was cut back by 4 bases and J by 7 bases. The CDR3 reads CASSADRFNENEQFF. CDR3 nucleotides: TGTGCCAGCAGCGCGGACAGGTTCAATGAGAATGAGCAGTTCTTC.

The V and J genes are TRBV5-1 and TRBJ2-2; D is possibly TRBD2 (5 bases). Between the trimmed V and J ends, which lost 2 bases and 4 bases, there was a span of 9 bases. The CDR3 has 14 residues. In germline, CDR1 is SGHRS, CDR2 YFSETQ. CDR3 in DNA: TGCGCCAGCAGCTTAAAGGGAGCCACCGGGGAGCTGTTTTTT. Protein: CASSLKGATGELFF.

This sequence joins TRBV6-1 and TRBJ2-3; 9 bases are a match to TRBD2. The CDR3 runs 14 residues. The V gene's germline CDR1 is MNHNS and CDR2 SASEGT. After removal of 2 bases from V and 9 bases from J, the junction contained 6 bases not matched to a gene. The CDR3 spells CASSEPASGVTQYF. In DNA, the CDR3 is TGTGCCAGCAGTGAACCGGCTAGCGGGGTAACGCAGTATTTT.

The CDR3 region is CSGRPGTYRVRNEQFF. DNA for the CDR3: TGCAGCGGCCGACCCGGGACTTACCGGGTTCGCAATGAGCAGTTCTTC. The chain links TRBV29-1 to TRBJ2-1; TRBD2 might be the D (6 bases). The length of the CDR3 is 16 residues. Germline assignment: CDR1 SQVTM and CDR2 ANQGSEA. Trimming removed 7 bases from V and 6 bases from J, with 25 bases in between.

The rearrangement joins TRBV7-8 to TRBJ1-5; 9 bases fit TRBD1. This CDR3 is built from 13 residues. Trimming at V came to 4 bases and at J to 5 bases, leaving 0 bases not matched to a gene. Germline V gene sequence: CDR1 SGHVS, CDR2 FQNEAQ. CDR3 loop: CASSWDRDQPQHF. The CDR3 coding sequence is TGTGCCAGCAGCTGGGACAGGGATCAGCCCCAGCATTTT.

The J gene is TRBJ1-4, the V gene TRBV28; TRBD1 matches at 8 bases. The CDR3 spans 15 residues. Germline V gene data show CDR1 as MDHEN and CDR2 as SYDVKM. With 5 bases clipped from V and 6 bases from J, the junction kept 8 bases outside the gene matches. The CDR3 region is CASSPGQGVDEKLFF. CDR3 coding DNA: TGTGCCAGCAGTCCCGGACAGGGTGTTGATGAAAAACTGTTTTTT.

This clone was observed a single time. The CDR3 is CASSLESGSGANVLTF. In nucleotides, the CDR3 is TGTGCCAGCAGCTTAGAATCGGGCTCTGGGGCCAACGTCCTGACTTTC. The chain combines TRBV7-2 with TRBJ2-6; D not certain. CDR3 size: 16 residues. Germline V gene sequence: CDR1 SGHTA, CDR2 FQGNSA. V was shortened by 1 base and J by 0 bases, with 7 bases between the two germline ends.

This sequence joins TRBV19 and TRBJ1-2; D is unclear. The CDR3 loop spans 13 amino acids. V was cut by 7 bases and J by 2 bases, with 11 bases left in between. Germline V lookup: CDR1 LNHDA, CDR2 SQIVND (reference sequence). The CDR3 DNA is TGTGCCAGTATGGAGTATGGCAACTATGGCTACACCTTC. Translating it yields CASMEYGNYGYTF.

The chain combines TRBV4-3 with TRBJ2-5, with 9 bases fitting TRBD2. Looked up from germline, CDR1 is LGHNA and CDR2 is YSLEER. CDR3 size: 17 residues. Unmatched junction bases numbered 10, after V lost 0 bases and J lost 5 bases. The DNA of the CDR3 is TGCGCCAGCAGCCAAGATGGGGGCGGAACTAGCGGGGAGACCCAGTACTTC. This sequence encodes CASSQDGGGTSGETQYF.

The rearrangement links TRBV29-1 to TRBJ2-7, with D perhaps TRBD1 (5 bases). Germline CDR1 is SQVTM and CDR2 is ANQGSEA. Trimming pared 4 bases from V and 3 bases from J, leaving 13 bases between. The CDR3 runs to 13 residues. In DNA form, the CDR3 reads TGCAGCGTTGCGACAGCCAAAGTCTACGAGCAGTACTTC. Protein: CSVATAKVYEQYF.

A single count supports this clone. Here the CDR3 reads CASRADTMNTEAFF. CDR3 DNA sequence: TGTGCCAGCAGAGCAGACACGATGAACACTGAAGCTTTCTTT. The chain has TRBV7-9 and TRBJ1-1, with unresolved D. The CDR3 consists of 14 residues. With 6 bases removed from V and 0 bases from J, the gap between germline ends came to 11 bases. Looked up from germline, CDR1 is SEHNR and CDR2 is FQNEAQ (reference sequence).

For the CDR3, the DNA is TGTGCCAGCAGTTTGCGCGGGAGGGCCGTTAAGACCCAGTACTTC. Translation: CASSLRGRAVKTQYF. The chain carries TRBV28 and TRBJ2-5; 9 bases align to TRBD2. Germline V gene data show CDR1 as MDHEN and CDR2 as SYDVKM. The CDR3 has 15 residues. V dropped 3 bases and J dropped 6; count of bases not matched to a gene: 8. Using reference TRBV28 and TRBJ2-5 for the parts outside the CDR3, the full variable domain is DVKVTQSSRYLVKRTGEKVFLECVQDMDHENMFWYRQDPGLGLRLIYFSYDVKMKEKGDIPEGYSVSREKKERFSLILESASTNQTSMYLCASSLRGRAVKTQYFGPGTRLLVL.

This clone showed up just once. J is TRBJ1-5 and V is TRBV6-1, with 9 bases lining up with TRBD1. J lost 6 bases, V lost 3 bases, and 9 bases had no gene match. Germline values: CDR1 MNHNS, CDR2 SASEGT. CDR3 length: 16 residues. This CDR3 reads CASSDPRDRVPQPQHF. The CDR3 bases are TGTGCCAGCAGTGATCCCCGGGACAGGGTTCCTCAGCCCCAGCATTTT.

This chain links TRBV5-4 with TRBJ2-1, with 14 nucleotides matching TRBD2. With V trimmed by 4 bases and J by 3 bases, 3 bases remained unmatched. The germline V gene has CDR1 SGHNT and CDR2 YYREEE (reference sequence). This CDR3 comprises 16 residues. CDR3 sequence: CASSGGTSGGYNEQFF. The CDR3 DNA reads TGTGCCAGCAGCGGAGGGACTAGCGGGGGCTACAATGAGCAGTTCTTC.

The CDR3 sequence is CASSQQLGLAGGSTDTQYF. DNA for the CDR3: TGTGCCAGCTCCCAGCAACTCGGACTAGCGGGAGGTAGCACAGATACGCAGTATTTT. The chain links TRBV18 to TRBJ2-3; 14 bases align to TRBD2. Germline-derived CDR1 and CDR2 are KGHSH and LQKENI. V gave up 6 bases and J gave up 0 bases; unmatched junction bases: 11. The CDR3 is made up of 19 amino acids. The whole variable domain, remainder taken from reference TRBV18 and TRBJ2-3, is NAGVMQNPRHLVRRRGQEARLRCSPMKGHSHVYWYRQLPEEGLKFMVYLQKENIIDESGMPKERFSAEFPKEGPSILRIQQVVRGDSAAYFCASSQQLGLAGGSTDTQYFGPGTRLTVL.

The chain has TRBV7-2 and TRBJ2-2; 8 bases agree with TRBD2. This CDR3 has 16 amino acids. Germline CDR1 reads SGHTA; CDR2 reads FQGNSA. Losses at the gene ends were 5 bases for V and 4 bases for J; bases not matched to a gene: 9. The CDR3 region is CASSRAAGVSTGELFF. The CDR3 bases are TGTGCCAGCAGCAGAGCAGCGGGAGTTAGCACCGGGGAGCTGTTTTTT. Drawing the rest from reference TRBV7-2 and TRBJ2-2, the complete variable domain is GAGVSQSPSNKVTEKGKDVELRCDPISGHTALYWYRQSLGQGLEFLIYFQGNSAPDKSGLPSDRFSAERTGGSVSTLTIQRTQQEDSAVYLCASSRAAGVSTGELFFGEGSRLTVL.

This sequence joins TRBV28 and TRBJ2-1; D is undetermined. The CDR3 is 16 residues long. Trimming pared 2 bases from V and 0 bases from J, leaving 11 bases between. CDR1 MDHEN and CDR2 SYDVKM come from the germline V gene. The DNA for the CDR3 is TGTGCCAGCAGTTTACTCCTTTCGAGCTCCTACAATGAGCAGTTCTTC. Protein sequence: CASSLLLSSSYNEQFF.